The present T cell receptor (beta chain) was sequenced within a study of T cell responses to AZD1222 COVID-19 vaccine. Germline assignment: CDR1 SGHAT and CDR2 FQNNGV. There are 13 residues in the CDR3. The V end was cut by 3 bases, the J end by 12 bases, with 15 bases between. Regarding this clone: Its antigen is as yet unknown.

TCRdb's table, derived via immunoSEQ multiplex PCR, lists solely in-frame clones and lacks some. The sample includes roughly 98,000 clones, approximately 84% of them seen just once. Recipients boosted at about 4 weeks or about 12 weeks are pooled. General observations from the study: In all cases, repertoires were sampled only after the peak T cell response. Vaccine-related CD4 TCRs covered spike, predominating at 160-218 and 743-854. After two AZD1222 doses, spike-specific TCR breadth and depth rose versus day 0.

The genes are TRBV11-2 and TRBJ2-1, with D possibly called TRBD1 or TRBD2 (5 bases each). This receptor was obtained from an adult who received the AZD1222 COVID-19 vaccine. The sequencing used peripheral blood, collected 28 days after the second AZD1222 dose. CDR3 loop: CASSFRQPGTQFF. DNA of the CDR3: TGTGCCAGCAGCTTTCGGCAGCCGGGGACGCAGTTCTTC.